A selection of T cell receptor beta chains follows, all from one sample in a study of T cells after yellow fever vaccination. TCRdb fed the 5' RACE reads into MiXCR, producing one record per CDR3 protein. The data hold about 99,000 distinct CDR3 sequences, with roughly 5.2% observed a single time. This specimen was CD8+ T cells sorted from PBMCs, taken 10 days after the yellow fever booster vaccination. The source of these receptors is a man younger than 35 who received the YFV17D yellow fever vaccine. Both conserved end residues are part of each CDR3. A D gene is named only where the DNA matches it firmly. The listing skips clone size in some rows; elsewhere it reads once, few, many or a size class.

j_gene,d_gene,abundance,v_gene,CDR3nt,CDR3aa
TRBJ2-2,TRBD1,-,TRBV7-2,TGTGCCAGCAGCGGGGACAGCCCGAACACCGGGGAGCTGTTTTTT,CASSGDSPNTGELFF
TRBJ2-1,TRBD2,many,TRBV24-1,TGTGCCACCAGTGGCGGGGGGATCTACAATGAGCAGTTCTTC,CATSGGGIYNEQFF
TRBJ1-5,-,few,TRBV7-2,TGTGCCAGCAGCTTAGAGGGGTTTGAGCAGCCCCAGCATTTT,CASSLEGFEQPQHF
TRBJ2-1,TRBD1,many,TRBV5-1,TGCGCCAGCAGCTTGGGACAGGGAATCCGGAATGAGCAGTTCTTC,CASSLGQGIRNEQFF
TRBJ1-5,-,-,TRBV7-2,TGTGCCATACAAAAGCGGGGGGCACATCAGCCCCAGCATTTT,CAIQKRGAHQPQHF
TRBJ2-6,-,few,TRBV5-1,TGCGCCAGCAGCGATAACGACAGGCGTAGTATCTCTGGGGCCAACGTCCTGACTTTC,CASSDNDRRSISGANVLTF
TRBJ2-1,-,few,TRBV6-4,TGTGCCAGCAGTGAGTGGAGTGGGAATGAGCAGTTCTTC,CASSEWSGNEQFF
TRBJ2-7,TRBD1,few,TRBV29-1,TGCAGCGCTAGGACAGGGGAGAGCTACGAGCAGTACTTC,CSARTGESYEQYF
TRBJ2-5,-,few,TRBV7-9,TGTGCCAGCAGCTTACAGGGTTTTGGGGAGACCCAGTACTTC,CASSLQGFGETQYF
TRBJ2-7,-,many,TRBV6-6,TGTGCCAGCAGTTATCTCCACGAGCAGTACTTC,CASSYLHEQYF
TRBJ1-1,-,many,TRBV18,TGTGCCAGCTCATACCGGACGGCGAACACTGAAGCTTTCTTT,CASSYRTANTEAFF
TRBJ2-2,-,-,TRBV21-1,TGTGCCAGCAGTACCGGGACGGAGACTAGCGGGGGTGCCGGGGAGCTGTTTTTT,CASSTGTETSGGAGELFF
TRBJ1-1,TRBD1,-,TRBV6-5,TGTGCCAGCAGGGCGGACAGGGGCCCGATCGGAGCTTTCTTT,CASRADRGPIGAFF
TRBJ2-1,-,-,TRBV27,TGTGCCAGCAGTTTATTTAAGGGGTCGCGGGGTGAGCAGTTCTTC,CASSLFKGSRGEQFF
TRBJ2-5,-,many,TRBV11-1,TGTGCCAGCAGCTTCTGGGACACCCAAGAGACCCAGTACTTC,CASSFWDTQETQYF
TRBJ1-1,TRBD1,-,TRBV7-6,TGTGCCAGCAGCCTTGGGACAGGACAGAACACTGAAGCTTTCTTT,CASSLGTGQNTEAFF
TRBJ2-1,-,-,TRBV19,TGTGCCAGTAGTATTGGGGGGATCTCCTACAATGAGCAGTTCTTC,CASSIGGISYNEQFF
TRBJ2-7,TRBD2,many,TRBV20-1,TGCAGTGCCCCCGGGACTAGTCTCCACGAGCAGTACTTC,CSAPGTSLHEQYF
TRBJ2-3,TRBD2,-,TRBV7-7,TGTGCTAGCAGCTTAGCGGGTGCCGGGCGGGGGACCACAGATACGCAGTATTTT,CASSLAGAGRGTTDTQYF
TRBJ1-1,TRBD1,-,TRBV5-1,TGCGCCAGCAGACCGCTGGGACAGGACACCGACTTGAACACTGAAGCTTTCTTT,CASRPLGQDTDLNTEAFF
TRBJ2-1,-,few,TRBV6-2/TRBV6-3,TGTGCCAGCAGTTACGAGCCGGCGGAAAGGCTCCCCGATGAGCAGTTCTTC,CASSYEPAERLPDEQFF
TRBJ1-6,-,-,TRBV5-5,TGTGCCAGCAGCTCCTCACAGAGAATAGGACCCCTCCACTTT,CASSSSQRIGPLHF
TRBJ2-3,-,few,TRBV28,TGTGCCAGCAGTTTATTACGAGAGCAGTATTTT,CASSLLREQYF
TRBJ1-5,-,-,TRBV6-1,TGTGCCATACAGGGTAGCAATCAGCCCCAGCATTTT,CAIQGSNQPQHF
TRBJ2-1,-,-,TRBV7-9,TGTGCCAGCACAAACCGGGACATAGAGGTTAATGAGCAGTTCTTC,CASTNRDIEVNEQFF
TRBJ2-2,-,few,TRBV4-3,TGCGCCAGCAGCCATCCCCGCGGGACTGTCGGCACCGGGGAGCTGTTTTTT,CASSHPRGTVGTGELFF
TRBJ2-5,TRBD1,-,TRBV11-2,TGTGCCAGCAGCTTAGTGCGGGACAGGGCACTCCAAGAGACCCAGTACTTC,CASSLVRDRALQETQYF
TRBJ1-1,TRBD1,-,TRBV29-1,TGCAGCGCAGGACAGGGAGAAGCTTTCTTT,CSAGQGEAFF
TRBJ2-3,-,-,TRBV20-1,TGCAGTAGAACCGGGGGGCCCTATAGCACAGATACGCAGTATTTT,CSRTGGPYSTDTQYF
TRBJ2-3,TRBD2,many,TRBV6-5,TGTGCCACCTCCCCGCGGGGGGATGATACGCAGTATTTT,CATSPRGDDTQYF
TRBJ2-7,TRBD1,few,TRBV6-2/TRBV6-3,TGTGCCAGCAGGGACAGGAATTTGGGGTACGAGCAGTACTTC,CASRDRNLGYEQYF
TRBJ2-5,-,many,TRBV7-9,TGTGCCAGCGGTCCCCGACCCAAGGTCGGGGGCGAAGAGACCCAGTACTTC,CASGPRPKVGGEETQYF
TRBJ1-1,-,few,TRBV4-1,TGCGCCAGCAGCCTTCTCAGCCGGGAGAGAAACACTGAAGCTTTCTTT,CASSLLSRERNTEAFF
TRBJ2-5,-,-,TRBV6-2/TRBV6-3,TGTGCCAGCAGTTCCTCCGAGGTACAAGAGACCCAGTACTTC,CASSSSEVQETQYF
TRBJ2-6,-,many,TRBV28,TGTGCCAGCAGCACTGGCCTGACGGGCGGGGCCAACGTCCTGACTTTC,CASSTGLTGGANVLTF
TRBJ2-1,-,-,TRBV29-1,TGCAGCGTTGAAGGTTCAAATGAGCAGTTCTTC,CSVEGSNEQFF
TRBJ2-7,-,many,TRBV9,TGTGCCAGCAGCGTAGATTTCCGGGACGAGCAGTACTTC,CASSVDFRDEQYF
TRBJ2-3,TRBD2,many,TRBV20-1,TGCAGTGCTAGTAGCGGGGGGCATACGCAGTATTTT,CSASSGGHTQYF
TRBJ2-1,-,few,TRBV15,TGTGCCACCAGCAGTTTCTTGGTTGGGACGACCTCCTACAATGAGCAGTTCTTC,CATSSFLVGTTSYNEQFF
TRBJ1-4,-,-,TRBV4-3,TGCGCCAGCAGCCAAGACCCGACAGATAATGAAAAACTGTTTTTT,CASSQDPTDNEKLFF
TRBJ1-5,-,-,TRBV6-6,TGTGCCAGCAGTGCCTTTGGTGGCAATCAGCCCCAGCATTTT,CASSAFGGNQPQHF
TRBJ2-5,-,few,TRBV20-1,TGCAGTGCTAGAGATTTGGGAGAGACCCAGTACTTC,CSARDLGETQYF
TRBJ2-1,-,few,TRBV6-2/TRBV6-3,TGTGCCAGCAGTTCGAACACCCTTGGACGTGGTGAGCAGTTCTTC,CASSSNTLGRGEQFF
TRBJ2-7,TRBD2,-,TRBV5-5,TGTGCCAGCAGCTTACTAGCGGGGGACCAATGGGACGAGCAGTACTTC,CASSLLAGDQWDEQYF
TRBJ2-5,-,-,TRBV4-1,TGCGCCAGCAGCCAAGTCGACCCTCGGCGGGGTAGCCAAGAGACCCAGTACTTC,CASSQVDPRRGSQETQYF
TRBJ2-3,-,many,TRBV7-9,TGTGCCAGCAGCGAACCGCAAGGGGGGCAAGATACGCAGTATTTT,CASSEPQGGQDTQYF
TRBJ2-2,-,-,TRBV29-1,TGCAGCTGTTGGCAGCCGAACACCGGGGAGCTGTTTTTT,CSCWQPNTGELFF
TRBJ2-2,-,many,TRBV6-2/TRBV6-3,TGTGCCAGCAGTTACATACGGGGGCCCGGGGAGCTGTTTTTT,CASSYIRGPGELFF
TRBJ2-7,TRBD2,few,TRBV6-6,TGTGCCAGCAGTTACTCCCGACTAGCGGGGGGGCCGGAGGAGCAGTACTTC,CASSYSRLAGGPEEQYF
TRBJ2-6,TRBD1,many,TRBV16,TGTGCCAGCAGCCCCGGGACAGGGGGCAACGGGGCCAACGTCCTGACTTTC,CASSPGTGGNGANVLTF